The TCR beta chain described here comes from a study of OX40 agonist ivuxolimab in advanced cancers. Turning to the study itself: Patients with hepatocellular carcinoma, melanoma, renal cell or head and neck cancer made up the dose-escalation patients. One hepatocellular carcinoma and a couple of cutaneous melanoma patients partially responded. The study, taken as a whole, reports: In the 0.1-3.0 mg/kg groups, partial responders showed among the lowest expansion.

About this clone itself: Its target is not known.

Per the germline V gene, CDR1 is MGHDK and CDR2 is SYGVNS. The CDR3 has 13 residues. V shed 7 bases and J shed 1 base, with 7 bases lying between them. People who had autoimmune disease history or systemic immunosuppression were excluded. Repertoires were generated with immunoSEQ multiplex PCR, while TCRdb's copy carries only in-frame clones and drops some. The profile covers approximately 37,000 clones, with over 60% appearing a single time and about a fifth taken by the ten largest. This chain links TRBV25-1 with TRBJ1-4; no firm D call. Sequences were derived from CD4+ or CD8+ T cells sorted from blood, sampled in a trial of the OX40 agonist ivuxolimab. The TCR sequence derives from an adult with an advanced solid tumor such as melanoma, head and neck, liver or kidney cancer. As DNA, the CDR3 is TGTGCCAGCAACCAGCAAACTAATGAAAAACTGTTTTTT. This translates into CASNQQTNEKLFF.